This T cell receptor (beta chain) was sequenced during a study of CD8 T cells in ankylosing spondylitis. Findings of the study overall: A TCR beta motif made of several highly homologous variants seemed typical of ankylosing spondylitis blood.

TCRdb ran MiXCR on the 5' RACE reads and lists one entry per CDR3 protein. The sample has roughly 450,000 distinct CDR3 sequences, roughly 26% seen once. Germline CDR1 and CDR2: DFQATT and SNEGSKA (reference sequence). The V segment lost 6 bases and the J segment 3 bases; nucleotides outside the gene matches: 17. The CDR3 consists of 17 residues. At least ten counts were recorded for this clonotype. The antigen remains undetermined. The sequencing sample was made of blood, either unsorted or a sorted T cell fraction (not recorded which). The source of this sequence is a male donor with ankylosing spondylitis. The chain recombines TRBV20-1 with TRBJ2-5, with 9 positions matching TRBD2. CDR3 sequence: CSAQKLGGLAVKETQYF. In DNA form, the CDR3 reads TGCAGTGCCCAAAAGCTGGGGGGACTAGCAGTAAAAGAGACCCAGTACTTC.